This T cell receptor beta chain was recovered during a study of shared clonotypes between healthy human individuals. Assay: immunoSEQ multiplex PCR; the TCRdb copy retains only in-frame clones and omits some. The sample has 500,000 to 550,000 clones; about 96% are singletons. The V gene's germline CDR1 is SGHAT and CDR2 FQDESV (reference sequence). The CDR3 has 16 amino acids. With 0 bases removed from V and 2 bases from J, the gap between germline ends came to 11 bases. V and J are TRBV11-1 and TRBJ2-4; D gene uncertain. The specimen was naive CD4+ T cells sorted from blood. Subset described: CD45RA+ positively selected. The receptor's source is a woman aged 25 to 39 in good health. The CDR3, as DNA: TGTGCCAGCAGCTTAGCGCCGACAAACCCCAAAAACATTCAGTACTTC. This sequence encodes CASSLAPTNPKNIQYF.